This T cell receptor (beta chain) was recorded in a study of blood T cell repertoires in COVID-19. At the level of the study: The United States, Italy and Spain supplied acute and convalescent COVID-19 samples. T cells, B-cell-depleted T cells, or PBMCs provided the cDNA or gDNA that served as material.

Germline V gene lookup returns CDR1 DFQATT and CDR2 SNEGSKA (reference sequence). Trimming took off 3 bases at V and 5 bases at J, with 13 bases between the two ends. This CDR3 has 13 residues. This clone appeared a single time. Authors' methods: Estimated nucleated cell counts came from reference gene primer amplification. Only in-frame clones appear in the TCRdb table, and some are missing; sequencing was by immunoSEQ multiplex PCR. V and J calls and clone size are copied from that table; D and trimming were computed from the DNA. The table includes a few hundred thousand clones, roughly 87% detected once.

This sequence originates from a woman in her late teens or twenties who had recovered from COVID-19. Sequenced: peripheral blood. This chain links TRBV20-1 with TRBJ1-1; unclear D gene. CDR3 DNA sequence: TGCAGTGCTAGTAAGGGAGGCGTTACTGAAGCTTTCTTT. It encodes CSASKGGVTEAFF.